The 21 T cell receptor beta chains reported below all come from one sample, sequenced in a study of Graves' ophthalmopathy and Graves' hyperthyroidism. RNA transcripts yielded amplified TCR beta CDR3 regions. HTBI-primed RT-PCR formed the first round, and a multiplex PCR formed the second. TCRdb re-called the multiplex PCR reads with MiXCR, one entry per CDR3 protein. The repertoire holds around 1.1 million distinct CDR3 sequences, with 36% as singletons. The specimen sequenced was peripheral blood or thyroid tissue (not recorded which). The source of these receptors is an adult man with Graves' hyperthyroidism.

The CDR3, as DNA: TGTGCCAGCAGCACCCCCCTCGCGGCTAGCGGAGGTAACTACGAGCAGTACTTC. Encoded protein: CASSTPLAASGGNYEQYF. The V call is TRBV7-9, the J call TRBJ2-7, with TRBD2 matching over 7 bases. V lost 5 bases to trimming and J lost 3 bases; unmatched junction nucleotides: 19. The CDR3 has 18 amino acids. The germline V gene encodes CDR1 SEHNR and CDR2 FQNEAQ (reference sequence). The full variable domain, rest sourced from reference TRBV7-9 and TRBJ2-7, is DTGVSQNPRHKITKRGQNVTFRCDPISEHNRLYWYRQTLGQGPEFLTYFQNEAQLEKSRLLSDRFSAERPKGSFSTLEIQRTEQGDSAMYLCASSTPLAASGGNYEQYFGPGTRLTVT.

This clonotype was recorded at least ten times. The chain employs TRBV5-1 and TRBJ2-7; no reliable D call. The CDR3 loop spans 13 amino acids. CDR1 SGHRS and CDR2 YFSETQ come from the germline V gene. With 3 bases removed from V and 7 bases from J, the gap between germline ends came to 14 bases. The CDR3 loop is CASSYRPEEEQYF. The CDR3 region has the DNA TGCGCCAGCAGCTACCGGCCCGAGGAGGAGCAGTACTTC. Full variable domain (outside the CDR3, taken from reference TRBV5-1 and TRBJ2-7): KAGVTQTPRYLIKTRGQQVTLSCSPISGHRSVSWYQQTPGQGLQFLFEYFSETQRNKGNFPGRFSGRQFSNSRSEMNVSTLELGDSALYLCASSYRPEEEQYFGPGTRLTVT.

This clonotype was seen many times. V and J are TRBV9 and TRBJ2-5, with a weak D call TRBD2 (6 bases). The CDR3 sequence is 12 residues long. Germline values: CDR1 SGDLS, CDR2 YYNGEE. V was pared by 3 bases and J by 5 bases, with 8 bases between. CDR3 amino acids: CASSGREETQYF. DNA of the CDR3: TGTGCCAGCAGCGGCCGGGAGGAGACCCAGTACTTC. Combining the CDR3 with reference TRBV9 and TRBJ2-5 gives the whole variable domain DSGVTQTPKHLITATGQRVTLRCSPRSGDLSVYWYQQSLDQGLQFLIQYYNGEERAKGNILERFSAQQFPDLHSELNLSSLELGDSALYFCASSGREETQYFGPGTRLLVL.

At least ten counts were recorded for this clonotype. The chain is built from TRBV19 and TRBJ1-4, with D unclear. Germline V lookup: CDR1 LNHDA, CDR2 SQIVND (reference sequence). Trimming pared 3 bases from V and 8 bases from J, leaving 7 bases between. CDR3 length equals 12 residues. CDR3 sequence (DNA): TGTGCCAGTAGTATTGAGGCCGAAAAACTGTTTTTT. Protein: CASSIEAEKLFF.

This rearrangement joins TRBV7-9 to TRBJ2-7; 8 bases map to TRBD1. Germline V gives CDR1 SEHNR, CDR2 FQNEAQ (reference sequence). J lost 5 bases, V lost 4 bases, and 7 bases had no gene match. The CDR3 has 14 amino acids. The CDR3 reads CASSSGTGPDEQYF. The CDR3 DNA follows: TGTGCCAGCAGCTCCGGGACAGGACCGGACGAGCAGTACTTC.

This clonotype has at least ten counts. The chain uses TRBV5-8 and TRBJ2-7, with 7 bases identical to TRBD1. V dropped 0 bases and J dropped 4; count of bases not matched to a gene: 7. There are 15 residues in the CDR3. Germline loops: CDR1 SGHTS, CDR2 YDEGEE. DNA for the CDR3: TGTGCCAGCAGCTTGGAAACGGGACAGCCGTACGAGCAGTACTTC. It yields the protein CASSLETGQPYEQYF.

Details on this clonotype: A much larger clone sits a single nucleotide away, making a read error possible. The chain employs TRBV5-4 and TRBJ1-2; D remains unclear. This CDR3 spans 12 amino acids. CDR1 and CDR2 (germline): SGHNT, YYREEE (reference sequence). CDR3 in DNA: TGTGCCGGCAGCTTGGCGGTAGAAGGCTACACCTTC. Translated: CAGSLAVEGYTF.

On this clonotype: At one end, the junction sequence differs from germline, possibly due to a read error. CDR3 residues: CASSQGINSPLHF. The CDR3 DNA reads as TGTGCCAGCAGCCAAGGGATTAATTCACCCCTCCACTTT. J is TRBJ1-6 and V is TRBV4-1, with D unclear. This CDR3 is built from 13 residues. CDR1 MGHRA and CDR2 YSYEKL come from the germline V gene.

This clonotype appeared many times. The chain has TRBV7-9 and TRBJ1-5; perhaps TRBD1 as D (6 bases). The CDR3 is 16 residues long. In germline, CDR1 is SEHNR, CDR2 FQNEAQ (reference sequence). V was pared by 8 bases and J by 4 bases, with 21 bases between. In DNA form, the CDR3 reads TGTGCCAGCGGCACCTCATCAGGGGTCGAGAATCAGCCCCAGCATTTT. The encoded protein is CASGTSSGVENQPQHF.

This clonotype appeared many times. This chain uses TRBV2 with TRBJ1-3, with 8 bases that match TRBD1. The CDR3 totals 19 residues. The germline CDR1 and CDR2 sequences are SNHLY and FYNNEI. V was pared by 3 bases and J by 0 bases, with 13 bases of the junction left unmatched. The CDR3 loop reads CASSEFGKGQAVSGNTIYF. The CDR3 DNA sequence: TGTGCCAGCAGTGAGTTCGGGAAGGGACAGGCCGTCTCTGGAAACACCATATATTTT.

In its sample, this clonotype was seen many times. The chain couples TRBV7-2 to TRBJ2-7; weak D call: TRBD1 (6 bases). The V and J ends lost 8 bases and 3 bases respectively, with 17 bases between them. The CDR3 loop spans 14 amino acids. Germline V gene data show CDR1 as SGHTA and CDR2 as FQGNSA. CDR3 DNA sequence: TGTGCCAGCGGCACAGGGAAGAGGTTCTACGAGCAGTACTTC. This codes for CASGTGKRFYEQYF.

The chain joins TRBV7-9 to TRBJ2-7; TRBD1 aligns across 9 bases. J lost 1 base, V lost 6 bases, and 7 bases had no gene match. The V gene's germline CDR1 is SEHNR and CDR2 FQNEAQ (reference sequence). The CDR3 consists of 15 residues. CDR3 sequence reads: CASREGQGYSYEQYF. The CDR3 nucleotides read TGTGCCAGCAGAGAGGGACAGGGATATTCCTACGAGCAGTACTTC.

CDR3: CATQRQVQYF. Here the CDR3 DNA reads TGTGCCACCCAAAGACAGGTCCAGTACTTC. This chain links TRBV6-5 with TRBJ2-7; D may be TRBD1 (6 bases). V shed 10 bases and J shed 10 bases, with 14 bases lying between them. The CDR3 extends over 10 amino acids. Germline loops: CDR1 MNHEY, CDR2 SVGAGI.

The chain joins TRBV6-5 to TRBJ2-5; TRBD2 matches at 13 bases. The CDR3 consists of 15 residues. Unmatched junction bases numbered 5, after V lost 5 bases and J lost 5 bases. CDR1 and CDR2 from the germline V gene are MNHEY and SVGAGI. CDR3 nucleotides: TGTGCCAGCAGTAGGACTAGCGGGAGTGGCGAGACCCAGTACTTC. As protein: CASSRTSGSGETQYF.

The V gene is TRBV11-2, the J gene TRBJ2-7, with 10 bases matching TRBD1. Germline CDR1 reads SGHAT; CDR2 reads FQNNGV. V lost 5 bases to trimming and J lost 6 bases; unmatched junction nucleotides: 13. The CDR3 is 16 amino acids. For the CDR3, the DNA is TGTGCCAGCAGCGCACTTAGGGGGACAGGGGATGTCGAGCAGTACTTC. This translates into CASSALRGTGDVEQYF.

Comments on this clonotype: The junction and the germline gene differ at one end; a read error may be behind it. The rearrangement links TRBV7-2 to TRBJ2-7; 11 positions match TRBD2. The CDR3 is 11 residues long. Per germline, CDR1 SGHTA and CDR2 FQGNSA. The CDR3: CASSLYTSGSF. The CDR3 coding sequence is TGTGCCAGCAGCTTATATACTAGCGGGAGCTTC. Supplemented by reference TRBV7-2 and TRBJ2-7, the full variable domain reads GAGVSQSPSNKVTEKGKDVELRCDPISGHTALYWYRQSLGQGLEFLIYFQGNSAPDKSGLPSDRFSAERTGGSVSTLTIQRTQQEDSAVYLCASSLYTSGSFGPGTRLTVT.

In its sample, this clonotype was seen many times. This chain connects TRBV5-1 to TRBJ1-1; no definite D call. In germline, CDR1 is SGHRS, CDR2 YFSETQ. Trimming removed 4 bases from V and 1 base from J, with 11 bases in between. This CDR3 is 14 amino acids long. The CDR3, as DNA: TGCGCCAGCAGCGCCGGTATCTCGAACACTGAAGCTTTCTTT. Residues: CASSAGISNTEAFF.

At least ten counts were recorded for this clonotype. The genes are TRBV12-3 or TRBV12-4 and TRBJ1-1, with 7 bases that match TRBD1. V lost 11 bases to trimming and J lost 2 bases; unmatched junction nucleotides: 14. The CDR3 spans 15 residues. In nucleotides, the CDR3 is TGTGCCTGCCGCCCGATAACAGGGGACAACACTGAAGCTTTCTTT. It yields the protein CACRPITGDNTEAFF.

This clonotype was counted many times. This chain uses TRBV20-1 with TRBJ2-7, with D perhaps matching TRBD2 (6 bases). There are 12 residues in the CDR3. The germline CDR1 and CDR2 sequences are DFQATT and SNEGSKA (reference sequence). V lost 7 bases, J lost 5 bases, and 15 bases lay in between. CDR3 loop: CSVLGGSNEQYF. The DNA for the CDR3 is TGCAGTGTGCTTGGAGGGTCCAACGAGCAGTACTTC.

The CDR3 region is CASLRDRGSMNTEAFF. CDR3 sequence (DNA): TGTGCCAGCCTCCGGGACAGGGGATCCATGAACACTGAAGCTTTCTTT. This chain joins TRBV6-5 and TRBJ1-1; 10 bases agree with TRBD1. CDR1 MNHEY and CDR2 SVGAGI come from the germline V gene. J lost 0 bases, V lost 8 bases, and 9 bases had no gene match. There are 16 residues in the CDR3.

J is TRBJ1-1 and V is TRBV29-1, with a tentative D call TRBD1 (6 bases). Looked up from germline, CDR1 is SQVTM and CDR2 is ANQGSEA. The V and J ends lost 7 bases and 1 base respectively, with 10 bases between them. The CDR3 totals 12 residues. CDR3 coding DNA: TGCAGCGGTGGGGGCTCGAACACTGAAGCTTTCTTT. Translated, it gives CSGGGSNTEAFF.